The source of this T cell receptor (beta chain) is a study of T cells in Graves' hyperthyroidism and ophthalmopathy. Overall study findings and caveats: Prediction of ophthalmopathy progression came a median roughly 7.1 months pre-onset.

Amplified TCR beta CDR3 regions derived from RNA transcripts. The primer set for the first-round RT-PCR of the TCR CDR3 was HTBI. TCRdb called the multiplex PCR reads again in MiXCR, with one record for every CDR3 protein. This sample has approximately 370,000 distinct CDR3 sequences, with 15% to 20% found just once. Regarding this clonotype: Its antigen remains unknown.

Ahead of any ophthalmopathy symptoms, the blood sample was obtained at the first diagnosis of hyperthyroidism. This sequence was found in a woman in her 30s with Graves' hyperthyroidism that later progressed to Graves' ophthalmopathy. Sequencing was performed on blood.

Here the CDR3 DNA reads TGTGCCAGCAGCTTAAGTTATACGGCAGACTCGGCCCAGTACTTC. Protein sequence: CASSLSYTADSAQYF. V is TRBV7-2 and J is TRBJ2-5; D remains unclear. The germline CDR1 and CDR2 sequences are SGHTA and FQGNSA. Trimming removed 2 bases from V and 9 bases from J, with 19 bases in between. CDR3 length equals 15 residues.